This T cell receptor beta chain was sequenced in a study of shared clonotypes between healthy human individuals. In the study overall: Donor ages ranged 18 to 49 years: two women, a few men.

In this sample, this clone turned up a few times. Its matching antigen is unknown. Regarding the study as a whole: Blood alone was sampled, and tissue repertoires likely differ. It was expected that sequencing depth would affect clonotype sharing among donors.

Per the original data handling: Filtering differed since immunoSEQ provided only junctions, with no quality scores. Sequenced by immunoSEQ multiplex PCR; TCRdb stores in-frame clones only, minus some. V, J and clone size are those of that table, while D and trimming were read from the DNA. The sample lists about 490,000 clones; 75% to 85% were seen once. The CDR3 length is 14 residues. V lost 3 bases, J lost 5 bases, and 3 bases stayed unmatched. The germline V gene has CDR1 MNHEY and CDR2 SVGAGI. The sequenced sample was PBMCs. This clonotype was sampled from a woman between 40 and 55 years old in good health. Some clones in this sample may be carry-over from other donors' samples. The chain has TRBV6-5 and TRBJ2-2; 7 positions match TRBD1. CDR3 nucleotides: TGTGCCAGCAGTTATCCAGGGGGAACCGGGGAGCTGTTTTTT. Encoded protein: CASSYPGGTGELFF.